A selection of T cell receptor beta chains follows, all from one sample in a study of cytomegalovirus exposure and HLA in healthy donors. TCRdb's table, derived via immunoSEQ multiplex PCR, lists solely in-frame clones and lacks some. The sample holds roughly 110,000 clones, about two thirds seen once. The sequenced sample was PBMCs. The receptors were sampled from a female donor in good health and CMV-seronegative. The CDR3 runs from the conserved cysteine through the conserved F or W. A D gene is named only where the DNA matches it firmly. Not every row has a clone size; where given, it reads once, few, many or a size class.

J gene: TRBJ2-7; V gene: TRBV29-1; clone size: NA; D gene: NA; CDR3 DNA: TGCAGCGTTGAAGATCCGGGTCAGGGGGGTTACGAGCAGTACTTC; CDR3 protein: CSVEDPGQGGYEQYF
J gene: TRBJ1-2; V gene: TRBV29-1; clone size: NA; D gene: TRBD1; CDR3 DNA: TGCAGCGTTGAACCGGCAGGGGGCAACTATGGCTACACCTTC; CDR3 protein: CSVEPAGGNYGYTF
J gene: TRBJ1-1; V gene: TRBV30; clone size: NA; D gene: NA; CDR3 DNA: TGTGCCTGGAGTGTACGAGGTCGGAACACTGAAGCTTTCTTT; CDR3 protein: CAWSVRGRNTEAFF
J gene: TRBJ2-7; V gene: TRBV7-2; clone size: once; D gene: TRBD2; CDR3 DNA: TGTGCCAGCAGCTCCGGGAGGCCCTACTCCTACGAGCAGTACTTC; CDR3 protein: CASSSGRPYSYEQYF
J gene: TRBJ2-7; V gene: TRBV6-5; clone size: NA; D gene: NA; CDR3 DNA: TGTGCCAGCAGTTACGGCGGGGGCCCCTCCTACGAGCAGTACTTC; CDR3 protein: CASSYGGGPSYEQYF
J gene: TRBJ2-1; V gene: TRBV7-7; clone size: NA; D gene: TRBD2; CDR3 DNA: TGTGCTAGCAGCTTAGGTACTAGCGGGAGTAATGAGCAGTTCTTC; CDR3 protein: CASSLGTSGSNEQFF
J gene: TRBJ1-5; V gene: TRBV7-8; clone size: NA; D gene: NA; CDR3 DNA: TGTGCCAGCAGCTCCTACAGGGCGGGCAATCAGCCCCAGCATTTT; CDR3 protein: CASSSYRAGNQPQHF
J gene: TRBJ2-7; V gene: TRBV11-3; clone size: NA; D gene: TRBD2; CDR3 DNA: TGTGCCAGCAGCTTGGGACTAGCGGGAGTCCCCAGCTCCTACGAGCAGTACTTC; CDR3 protein: CASSLGLAGVPSSYEQYF
J gene: TRBJ2-5; V gene: TRBV13; clone size: NA; D gene: NA; CDR3 DNA: TGTGCCAGCAGCTTTTCCGGGGTCCAAGAGACCCAGTACTTC; CDR3 protein: CASSFSGVQETQYF
J gene: TRBJ2-7; V gene: TRBV28; clone size: NA; D gene: NA; CDR3 DNA: TGTGCCAGCAGTTTCGATGGTACAGGGTCAAGCTCCTACGAGCAGTACTTC; CDR3 protein: CASSFDGTGSSSYEQYF
J gene: TRBJ2-1; V gene: TRBV19; clone size: NA; D gene: TRBD1; CDR3 DNA: TGTGCCAGTAGTATTAGGAGCAGAAGGAATCCGGGACAGTTGTACAATGAGCAGTTCTTC; CDR3 protein: CASSIRSRRNPGQLYNEQFF
J gene: TRBJ1-2; V gene: TRBV4-1; clone size: NA; D gene: TRBD1; CDR3 DNA: TGCGCCAGCAGCCAGAGGACAGGGTCTAACTATGGCTACACCTTC; CDR3 protein: CASSQRTGSNYGYTF
J gene: TRBJ1-1; V gene: TRBV7-9; clone size: many; D gene: TRBD1; CDR3 DNA: TGTGCCAGCAGCTTATTCGGGACAGGGGGCACTGAAGCTTTCTTT; CDR3 protein: CASSLFGTGGTEAFF
J gene: TRBJ2-3; V gene: TRBV9; clone size: NA; D gene: NA; CDR3 DNA: TGTGCCAGCAGTGCCACTAATACGCAGTATTTT; CDR3 protein: CASSATNTQYF
J gene: TRBJ2-3; V gene: TRBV7-9; clone size: NA; D gene: TRBD2; CDR3 DNA: TGTGCCAGCAGCTACCCCTTGGGGCTGGAGGGAGCGGGGCCCGATACGCAGTATTTT; CDR3 protein: CASSYPLGLEGAGPDTQYF
J gene: TRBJ2-7; V gene: TRBV7-8; clone size: NA; D gene: TRBD2; CDR3 DNA: TGTGCCAGCAGCACACCCCCCGGGACTAGCGGCTACGAGCAGTACTTC; CDR3 protein: CASSTPPGTSGYEQYF